This T cell receptor beta chain was profiled in a study of blood T cells in healthy people across ages. Germline assignment: CDR1 MDHEN and CDR2 SYDVKM. The CDR3 contains 14 residues. Primed by a sample-barcoded 5' primer and a J-beta primer mix, a second PCR proceeded for 7 to 11 cycles. MiXCR, applied by TCRdb to the 5' RACE reads, yields one record per CDR3 protein. In the table there are about 1 million distinct CDR3 sequences, around 45% of which are singletons. The gene calls are TRBV28 and TRBJ2-4; 12 bases match TRBD2. The J call may be incorrect, as the DNA end agrees better with TRBJ2-7. The sequence was collected from a woman in her sixties or seventies in good health. Material for sequencing was blood. DNA for the CDR3: TGTGCCAGCAGTTTCGGGACTAGCGGGCGCGAGCAGTACTTC. This translates into CASSFGTSGREQYF.